This T cell receptor beta chain is from a study of T-cell reconstitution after alpha-beta-depleted transplantation in children. The germline CDR1 and CDR2 sequences are ENHRY and SYGVKD. Trimming pared 0 bases from V and 3 bases from J, leaving 15 bases between. The CDR3 runs 16 residues. Unique molecular identifiers featured in how the TCRbeta library was prepared. TCRdb processed the PCR reads anew with MiXCR; each CDR3 protein has one entry. Of hundreds of thousands of distinct CDR3 sequences in the sample, 10% to 15% were seen once. This clonotype appeared many times. The TCR comes from a girl aged 2 to 9 with congenital amegakaryocytic thrombocytopenia, due to receive a stem cell transplant. Sequenced material: PBMCs, taken before TCRalphabeta/CD19-depleted stem cell transplant. This chain joins TRBV10-3 and TRBJ2-7, with D possibly matching TRBD2 (5 bases). CDR3: CAISESGYGIGYEQYF. DNA of the CDR3: TGTGCCATCAGTGAGTCTGGATACGGGATCGGCTACGAGCAGTACTTC.